This T cell receptor beta chain was obtained from a study of cytomegalovirus exposure and HLA in healthy donors. A multiplex PCR was run with 60 Vbeta primers and 13 Jbeta primers. Sequencing was performed with immunoSEQ multiplex PCR; in TCRdb, only in-frame clones are kept and a portion is missing. The data hold 100,000 to 120,000 clones, with roughly 84% observed a single time. Between the trimmed V and J ends, which lost 3 bases and 4 bases, there was a span of 8 bases. The germline CDR1 and CDR2 sequences are MNHEY and SMNVEV (reference sequence). This CDR3 has 13 amino acids. The chain recombines TRBV27 with TRBJ2-3; maybe TRBD1 (5 bases). Sequencing input: PBMCs. This clonotype originated in a man aged 30 to 39 in good health and CMV-seropositive. CDR3 protein: CASSLLGPDTQYF. CDR3 nucleotides: TGTGCCAGCAGTTTGTTGGGGCCAGATACGCAGTATTTT.